Listed here are 5 T cell receptor beta chains from one sample, sequenced in a study of T cells in Graves' hyperthyroidism and ophthalmopathy. It was RNA transcripts that yielded the amplified TCR beta CDR3 regions. Researchers ran a first-round RT-PCR on the TCR CDR3 using the HTBI primer set. One entry per CDR3 protein, called by TCRdb with MiXCR from the multiplex PCR reads. The sample consists of 400,000 or so distinct CDR3 sequences, around 15% of them appearing once. Sample: blood. Receptor source: a woman aged 25-40 years with Graves' ophthalmopathy.

The chain carries TRBV19 and TRBJ2-2; D gene unclear. The CDR3 loop spans 16 amino acids. CDR1 and CDR2 from the germline V gene are LNHDA and SQIVND (reference sequence). V was pared by 7 bases and J by 5 bases, with 20 bases between. The CDR3 nucleotides are TGTGCCAGTACTAACGGCCGGCGACAAGCGACCGGGGAGCTGTTTTTT. Amino acid sequence: CASTNGRRQATGELFF.

The CDR3 coding sequence is TGTGCCATCAAGGAGGGCCTTGTCGAAAAACTGTTTTTT. The encoded protein is CAIKEGLVEKLFF. This chain joins TRBV10-3 and TRBJ1-4; D not certain. Trimming removed 7 bases at V and 8 bases at J, with 14 bases between. Germline V gene sequence: CDR1 ENHRY, CDR2 SYGVKD. The CDR3 runs to 13 residues.

In this sample, this clonotype turned up many times. The rearrangement joins TRBV29-1 to TRBJ2-3; 9 positions agree with TRBD1. Germline CDR1 and CDR2: SQVTM and ANQGSEA. The CDR3 sequence is 14 residues long. After removal of 7 bases from V and 4 bases from J, the junction contained 9 bases not matched to a gene. CDR3 DNA: TGCAGCGCCGAACAGGGGGCAGAGGCAGATACGCAGTATTTT. This sequence encodes CSAEQGAEADTQYF.

Ten or more counts support this clonotype. The gene calls are TRBV10-3 and TRBJ2-1, with D hard to call. V gave up 11 bases and J gave up 0 bases, with 14 bases separating them. Per the germline V gene, CDR1 is ENHRY and CDR2 is SYGVKD. The CDR3 runs 14 residues. As DNA, the CDR3 is TGTGCCTACGCTCGTGGGGACTCCTACAATGAGCAGTTCTTC. This sequence encodes CAYARGDSYNEQFF.

This clonotype was detected ten times or more. The chain is built from TRBV4-1 and TRBJ1-1; weak D call: TRBD1 (6 bases). This CDR3 has 14 residues. Germline values: CDR1 MGHRA, CDR2 YSYEKL. V gave up 0 bases and J gave up 3 bases, with 8 bases separating them. CDR3 in amino acids: CASSQDRTDTEAFF. CDR3 coding DNA: TGCGCCAGCAGCCAAGATAGGACAGACACTGAAGCTTTCTTT.